This paragraph covers one TCR beta chain sequence. This clone's antigen is unknown. No quality values exist for individual bases; no much larger clone is one base distant. In this study, sorted CD4+ and CD8+ T cells from the blood of healthy subjects and of severe aplastic anemia patients had their TCR repertoires deep-sequenced. Ficoll-Paque density gradient centrifugation was used to isolate peripheral blood mononuclear cells. CD4+ and CD8+ T cells were sorted by FACS or magnetic beads before DNA extraction. Genomic DNA was used as template for profiling of TCR beta VDJ combinations and CDR3 sequences. An Illumina HiSeq 2000 was used for TCR repertoire sequencing. Per the source publication's procedure: TRBV/TRBJ rearrangement plots, CDR3 size and DJ length profiles, and Simpson's diversity index were used to assess repertoires. The immunodominant clone was defined as the most abundant DNA sequence in deep sequencing data. CDR3 amino acid sequences were screened for sharing across subjects and were compared with published repertoires and the VDJdb database. TCRdb handled the public reads itself, with Q25 trimming in fastp and clone calling in MiXCR, and kept productive beta chains. Entries are consolidated by CDR3 protein sequence, retaining the most common genes and DNA. These V and J calls originate from TCRdb's pipeline instead of the authors' own analysis. This sample holds some 170,000 distinct CDR3 sequences; approximately 40% were observed only once. Over 0.95% of the sample is in the top ten clones.

These data originate in a study of CD8+CD57+ T cells in acquired aplastic anemia (dated by TCRdb to the late 2010s). About the full investigation: Extracted DNA from sorted CD4+ and CD8+ cells averaged 3.2 ug, ranging from roughly 0.17 to 27.4 ug. An average of around 10 million reads for CD4+ cells and approximately 12 million reads for CD8+ cells was obtained from healthy donor samples.

The V end loses 3 bases and the J end loses 12 bases, and a stretch of 21 bases separates them. The CDR3 holds 16 amino acids from the cysteine to the phenylalanine. Just CDR3 DNA is preserved here, 48 bases in frame from base 1. Looking up the germline V gene yields CDR1 KGHSH and CDR2 LQKENI. Results the study describes overall, beyond this receptor: Between patients and healthy controls, no significant difference in CD8+ Simpson's diversity was found (P=0.060). Some 30 CD8+ CDR3 sequences were found to be shared between patients and controls, but these sequences appeared to be highly expressed in patients and within the immunodominant clones of the patients.

This TCR was recovered from a human donor in good health. The rearrangement combines TRBV18 with TRBJ1-6; TRBD1 is a possible D gene, resting on 5 matching bases. Input material: sorted CD4+, CD8+, or CD8+CD57+ T cells (not recorded which) from PBMCs. The bases read TGTGCCAGCTCACCGACGGTGACGGCCCAGGGAGGACCCCTCCACTTT. It translates to CASSPTVTAQGGPLHF.